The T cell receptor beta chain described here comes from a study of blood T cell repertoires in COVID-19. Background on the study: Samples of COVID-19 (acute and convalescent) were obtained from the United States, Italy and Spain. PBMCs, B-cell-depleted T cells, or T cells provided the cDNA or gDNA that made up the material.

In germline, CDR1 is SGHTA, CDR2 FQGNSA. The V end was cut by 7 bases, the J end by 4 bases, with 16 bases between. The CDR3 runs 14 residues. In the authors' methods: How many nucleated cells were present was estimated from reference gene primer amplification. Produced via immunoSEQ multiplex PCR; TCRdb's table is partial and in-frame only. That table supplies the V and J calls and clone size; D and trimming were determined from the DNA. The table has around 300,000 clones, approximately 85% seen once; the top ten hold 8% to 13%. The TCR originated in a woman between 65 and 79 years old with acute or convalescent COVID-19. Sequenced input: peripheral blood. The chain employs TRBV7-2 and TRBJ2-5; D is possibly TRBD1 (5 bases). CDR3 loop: CASTNLITGETQYF. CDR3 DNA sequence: TGTGCCAGCACTAACCTAATTACAGGAGAGACCCAGTACTTC.